The 19 T cell receptor beta chains below come from one sample, sequenced in a study of T cell responses to AZD1222 COVID-19 vaccine. Sequencing used immunoSEQ multiplex PCR; TCRdb keeps in-frame clones, though not all of them. This sample yields over 130,000 clones, of which 91% are seen a single time; roughly 7.6% belongs to the top ten. The specimen comprised peripheral blood, sampled 28 days after the second dose of the MenACWY control vaccine. These receptors originate from an adult who received the MenACWY meningococcal vaccine as a control.

The gene calls are TRBV5-5 and TRBJ2-7, with D possibly TRBD2 on 6 matching bases. The CDR3 contains 15 residues. Deletions cut 1 base from V and 3 bases from J, with 14 bases between. Germline V gene sequence: CDR1 SGHKS, CDR2 YYEKEE (reference sequence). In DNA form, the CDR3 reads TGTGCCAGCAGCTTGAGTGGGGGGAGTAACTACGAGCAGTACTTC. Its translation: CASSLSGGSNYEQYF.

The rearrangement links TRBV27 to TRBJ2-5, with D possibly being TRBD2 (5 bases). Trimming pared 8 bases from V and 4 bases from J, leaving 17 bases between. The length of the CDR3 is 14 residues. CDR1 and CDR2 from the germline V gene are MNHEY and SMNVEV (reference sequence). CDR3 sequence reads: CASSGVGETETQYF. The CDR3 DNA reads as TGTGCCAGCTCCGGGGTGGGTGAGACAGAGACCCAGTACTTC.

The V gene is TRBV28, the J gene TRBJ2-2, with D tentatively TRBD2 (5 bases). V lost 6 bases to trimming and J lost 1 base, with 18 bases between them. The CDR3 contains 17 residues. Per germline, CDR1 MDHEN and CDR2 SYDVKM. The CDR3 reads CASSRMGVPGNTGELFF. CDR3 DNA sequence: TGTGCCAGCAGCCGCATGGGAGTTCCGGGGAACACCGGGGAGCTGTTTTTT.

J is TRBJ1-4 and V is TRBV7-2, with 8 bases that match TRBD1. CDR3 length: 14 amino acids. CDR1 is SGHTA and CDR2 is FQGNSA in the germline V gene. J gave up 9 bases and V 5 bases, and 8 bases lay outside the gene matches. CDR3 loop: CASSADRGGQKLFF. The CDR3 bases are TGTGCCAGCAGCGCAGACAGGGGCGGGCAAAAACTGTTTTTT.

The V gene is TRBV6-7, the J gene TRBJ1-5; D is perhaps TRBD1 (5 bases). TRBV6-7 is reported as an ORF; its role is uncertain. Trimming cost V 2 bases and J 14 bases, with 13 bases left between them. The CDR3 has 12 amino acids. CDR3 in amino acids: CASSYLGLIEHF. CDR3 in DNA: TGTGCCAGCAGTTACCTGGGACTGATAGAGCATTTT.

The chain carries TRBV7-9 and TRBJ1-1; possible D gene TRBD1, 5 bases. The V end lost 3 bases, the J end lost 3 bases, and 8 bases lay between the germline ends. Germline V gives CDR1 SEHNR, CDR2 FQNEAQ (reference sequence). The CDR3 runs 13 residues. The CDR3: CASSFREYTEAFF. The CDR3 nucleotides are TGTGCCAGCAGCTTCAGGGAGTACACTGAAGCTTTCTTT.

This clone was counted once. The chain couples TRBV7-2 to TRBJ1-3; 8 bases are a match to TRBD1. V lost 11 bases to trimming and J lost 8 bases; unmatched junction nucleotides: 11. The CDR3 extends over 13 amino acids. Germline V gene data show CDR1 as SGHTA and CDR2 as FQGNSA. The DNA of the CDR3 is TGTGCCTCCTCGCGGCAGGGGGCTCACACCATATATTTT. Its protein is CASSRQGAHTIYF.

This clone was found once. The gene calls are TRBV28 and TRBJ1-2, with TRBD1 as a possible D gene (6 bases). Germline V gene sequence: CDR1 MDHEN, CDR2 SYDVKM. V lost 1 base and J lost 4, with 10 bases in between. The CDR3 is 14 amino acids. The chain's CDR3 is CASSLYRGPYGYTF. The CDR3 coding sequence is TGTGCCAGCAGTTTATACCGGGGGCCCTATGGCTACACCTTC.

The gene calls are TRBV6-5 and TRBJ1-3; possibly TRBD1 for D (5 bases). The V and J ends lost 10 bases and 2 bases respectively, with 12 bases between them. The CDR3 spans 13 residues. Germline CDR1 reads MNHEY; CDR2 reads SVGAGI. CDR3: CAINTGAGNTIYF. The CDR3 DNA reads TGTGCCATCAATACAGGAGCTGGAAACACCATATATTTT.

This chain connects TRBV5-6 to TRBJ1-2; 8 bases agree with TRBD1. Germline V gene data show CDR1 as SGHDT and CDR2 as YYEEEE. This CDR3 is 14 amino acids long. Trimming cost V 3 bases and J 7 bases; bases outside gene matches: 8. This chain's CDR3 is CASSWWQGAVGYTF. In DNA form, the CDR3 reads TGTGCCAGCAGCTGGTGGCAGGGGGCGGTTGGCTACACCTTC.

The J gene is TRBJ2-7, the V gene TRBV19; TRBD2 might be the D (5 bases). This CDR3 comprises 14 residues. In germline, CDR1 is LNHDA, CDR2 SQIVND (reference sequence). V was trimmed by 5 bases and J by 0 bases, leaving 11 bases between them. In nucleotides, the CDR3 is TGTGCCAGTAGTGAGCCGGGGAGCTCCTACGAGCAGTACTTC. Its translation is CASSEPGSSYEQYF.

The chain is built from TRBV19 and TRBJ1-1; 9 nucleotides match TRBD1. The CDR3 length is 16 residues. CDR1 and CDR2 (germline): LNHDA, SQIVND (reference sequence). V shed 6 bases, J shed 1 base, and the junction held 9 bases outside the gene matches. CDR3 in amino acids: CASSLRMTGGNTEAFF. In nucleotides, the CDR3 is TGTGCCAGTAGCTTACGAATGACAGGGGGGAACACTGAAGCTTTCTTT.

The rearrangement joins TRBV10-3 to TRBJ1-4; 9 nucleotides align to TRBD1. CDR1 is ENHRY, CDR2 SYGVKD, per germline. The CDR3 is 14 residues long. With 2 bases clipped from V and 8 bases from J, the junction kept 3 bases outside the gene matches. CDR3 sequence (DNA): TGTGCCATCAGTGAGACAGGGGGCCGCGAAAAACTGTTTTTT. Its translation is CAISETGGREKLFF.

V usage is TRBV19 and J usage is TRBJ2-1; 13 bases line up with TRBD2. The CDR3 runs 18 residues. Germline V lookup: CDR1 LNHDA, CDR2 SQIVND (reference sequence). The V segment lost 5 bases and the J segment 0 bases; nucleotides outside the gene matches: 7. CDR3 protein: CASSRLAGGQPSYNEQFF. DNA for the CDR3: TGTGCCAGTAGTCGACTAGCGGGGGGTCAACCCTCCTACAATGAGCAGTTCTTC.

The count of this clone is one. The chain has TRBV3-1 (or the pseudogene TRBV3-2) and TRBJ2-5; TRBD1 is a possible D gene (6 bases). The CDR3 is 15 amino acids. Germline loops: CDR1 LGHDT, CDR2 YNNKEL (reference sequence). Trimming pared 2 bases from V and 4 bases from J, leaving 14 bases between. The DNA of the CDR3 is TGTGCCAGCAGCCAATTGACAGGTTCCGGAGAGACCCAGTACTTC. It translates to CASSQLTGSGETQYF.

This clone was observed a single time. The chain uses TRBV29-1 and TRBJ2-2; TRBD2 aligns across 10 bases. CDR1 SQVTM and CDR2 ANQGSEA come from the germline V gene. The ends lost 1 base at V and 4 bases at J; junction bases unmatched: 6. CDR3 size: 16 residues. CDR3 coding DNA: TGCAGCGTTGAAGGGCCAGCGGGGGGGCGCACCGGGGAGCTGTTTTTT. Translating gives CSVEGPAGGRTGELFF.

The chain employs TRBV29-1 and TRBJ1-4; possible D gene TRBD1, 5 bases. Trimming cost V 7 bases and J 4 bases, with 13 bases left between them. CDR1 and CDR2 (germline): SQVTM, ANQGSEA. The CDR3 consists of 13 residues. CDR3 protein: CSATTAFNEKLFF. The DNA of the CDR3 is TGCAGCGCGACGACAGCCTTTAATGAAAAACTGTTTTTT.

This chain connects TRBV6-1 to TRBJ2-2; TRBD2 aligns across 8 bases. In germline, CDR1 is MNHNS, CDR2 SASEGT. The junction had 6 bases not matched to a gene; V was cut back by 2 bases and J by 4 bases. This CDR3 comprises 16 residues. The CDR3 DNA follows: TGTGCCAGCAGTGAACGGAGCGGGAGTGTCACCGGGGAGCTGTTTTTT. Translated, it gives CASSERSGSVTGELFF.

The gene calls are TRBV5-5 and TRBJ2-4; tentative D call: TRBD2 (6 bases). Deletions cut 3 bases from V and 8 bases from J, with 15 bases between. Germline V CDR1 and CDR2: SGHKS, YYEKEE (reference sequence). The CDR3 consists of 14 residues. Here the CDR3 reads CASSSEEGLDIQYF. The CDR3 region has the DNA TGTGCCAGCAGCTCGGAGGAGGGTCTGGACATTCAGTACTTC.